This paragraph reports one T cell receptor (beta chain). Amplified regions were TCR beta CDR3 sequences from RNA transcripts. First-round RT-PCR targeting the TCR CDR3 was performed with the HTBI primer set. Each CDR3 protein is one row after TCRdb ran MiXCR on the multiplex PCR reads. Of around 34,000 distinct CDR3 sequences listed, 52% are singletons. This sample was included in a study of T cells in Graves' hyperthyroidism and ophthalmopathy. Sequenced material: blood. The clonotype originates from a middle-aged woman with Graves' ophthalmopathy.

The CDR3 loop reads CSATRTSGELFF. The CDR3 nucleotides read TGCAGTGCAACCCGGACTAGCGGGGAGCTGTTTTTT. This sequence joins TRBV20-1 and TRBJ2-2, with TRBD2 identical over 7 bases. J lost 7 bases, V lost 6 bases, and 5 bases had no gene match. The CDR3 contains 12 residues. Germline V gives CDR1 DFQATT, CDR2 SNEGSKA (reference sequence).